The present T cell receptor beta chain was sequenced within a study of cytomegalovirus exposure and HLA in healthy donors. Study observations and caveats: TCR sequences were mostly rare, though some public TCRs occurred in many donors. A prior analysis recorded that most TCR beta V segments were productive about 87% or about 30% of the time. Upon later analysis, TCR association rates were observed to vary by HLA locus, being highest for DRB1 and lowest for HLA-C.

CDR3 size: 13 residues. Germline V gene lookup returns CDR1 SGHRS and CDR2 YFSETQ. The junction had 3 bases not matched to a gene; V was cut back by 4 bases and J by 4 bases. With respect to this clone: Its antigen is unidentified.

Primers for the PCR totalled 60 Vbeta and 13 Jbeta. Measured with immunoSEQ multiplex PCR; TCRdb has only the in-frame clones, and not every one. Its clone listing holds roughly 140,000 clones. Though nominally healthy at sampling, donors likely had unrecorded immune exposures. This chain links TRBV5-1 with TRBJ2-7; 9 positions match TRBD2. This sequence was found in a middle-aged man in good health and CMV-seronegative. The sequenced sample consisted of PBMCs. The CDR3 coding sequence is TGCGCCAGCAGCGCGGGGGGGAGGTACGAGCAGTACTTC. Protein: CASSAGGRYEQYF.